A selection of T cell receptor beta chains follows, all from one sample in a study of T-cell reconstitution after alpha-beta-depleted transplantation in children. From the PCR reads, TCRdb called clonotypes with MiXCR, one entry per CDR3 protein. Of approximately 490,000 distinct CDR3 sequences detected, 12% appear once; the ten largest clones hold approximately 5.4%. Sequences were derived from PBMCs from the stem cell graft donor, sampled from the stem cell graft. Every receptor here comes from a human donor who donated a stem cell graft to a child with combined immunodeficiency. Each CDR3 is given without its conserved first and last residue. Fields, in order: CDR3 protein, clone size, V gene, J gene. The size field is filled for only some rows; it gives once, few, many or a size class.

cdr3_aa: ATSDAGTGGVEQY
clone_size: few
v_call: TRBV24-1
j_call: TRBJ2-7

cdr3_aa: ASTPGGEIYNEQF
clone_size: NA
v_call: TRBV9
j_call: TRBJ2-1

cdr3_aa: ASSFSRNSPLH
clone_size: NA
v_call: TRBV7-2
j_call: TRBJ1-6

cdr3_aa: ASSSGTGVYGYT
clone_size: few
v_call: TRBV12-3/TRBV12-4
j_call: TRBJ1-2

cdr3_aa: ASSSDRINFGYT
clone_size: few
v_call: TRBV27
j_call: TRBJ1-2

cdr3_aa: ASTRTSGGAKNIQY
clone_size: few
v_call: TRBV5-1
j_call: TRBJ2-4

cdr3_aa: ASSSTPPLAGEPYEQY
clone_size: NA
v_call: TRBV13
j_call: TRBJ2-7

cdr3_aa: ASSHTEEGYEQY
clone_size: NA
v_call: TRBV14
j_call: TRBJ2-7

cdr3_aa: ASRGTGSPYEQY
clone_size: NA
v_call: TRBV28
j_call: TRBJ2-7

cdr3_aa: ASSSNRAFSYEQY
clone_size: many
v_call: TRBV5-1
j_call: TRBJ2-7

cdr3_aa: ASSLPDTDYEQY
clone_size: few
v_call: TRBV28
j_call: TRBJ2-7

cdr3_aa: ASSLVTGPVTLAPLH
clone_size: NA
v_call: TRBV7-7
j_call: TRBJ1-6

cdr3_aa: ASRGQGYVGELF
clone_size: few
v_call: TRBV6-2/TRBV6-3
j_call: TRBJ2-2

cdr3_aa: ASSTRDRVSNQPQH
clone_size: few
v_call: TRBV12-3/TRBV12-4
j_call: TRBJ1-5

cdr3_aa: ASSFWQGGTGELF
clone_size: few
v_call: TRBV12-3/TRBV12-4
j_call: TRBJ2-2

cdr3_aa: ASSEQMNTGELF
clone_size: few
v_call: TRBV25-1
j_call: TRBJ2-2

cdr3_aa: ASSVQGGTSGNNEQF
clone_size: NA
v_call: TRBV7-3
j_call: TRBJ2-1

cdr3_aa: ASSWTRTSGVYEQY
clone_size: few
v_call: TRBV5-1
j_call: TRBJ2-7

cdr3_aa: ASSVRSGSYEQY
clone_size: many
v_call: TRBV9
j_call: TRBJ2-7

cdr3_aa: ASRPGDMNTEAF
clone_size: NA
v_call: TRBV7-6
j_call: TRBJ1-1

cdr3_aa: ASSEGLANYNEQF
clone_size: NA
v_call: TRBV6-4
j_call: TRBJ2-1

cdr3_aa: ASSLQIDVAYGYT
clone_size: many
v_call: TRBV5-5
j_call: TRBJ1-2

cdr3_aa: ASSLGAGSYNEQF
clone_size: many
v_call: TRBV5-5
j_call: TRBJ2-1

cdr3_aa: AISESPMGQGDEQF
clone_size: NA
v_call: TRBV10-3
j_call: TRBJ2-1

cdr3_aa: ASSPTGVQETQY
clone_size: many
v_call: TRBV5-1
j_call: TRBJ2-5

cdr3_aa: ASSSLFLRDRKNTEAF
clone_size: many
v_call: TRBV11-1
j_call: TRBJ1-1

cdr3_aa: ATSETGYNGYT
clone_size: NA
v_call: TRBV24-1
j_call: TRBJ1-2

cdr3_aa: ASSETNASSYEQY
clone_size: many
v_call: TRBV25-1
j_call: TRBJ2-7

cdr3_aa: ASSLEQGIGELF
clone_size: NA
v_call: TRBV7-6
j_call: TRBJ2-2

cdr3_aa: ASSSEAYQPQH
clone_size: few
v_call: TRBV2
j_call: TRBJ1-5

cdr3_aa: AWSSGRFIYNEQF
clone_size: NA
v_call: TRBV30
j_call: TRBJ2-1

cdr3_aa: ASSLRRSSGNTIY
clone_size: few
v_call: TRBV12-3/TRBV12-4
j_call: TRBJ1-3

cdr3_aa: ATSDLSRDRGYNEQF
clone_size: many
v_call: TRBV24-1
j_call: TRBJ2-1

cdr3_aa: ASRRGTGNTIY
clone_size: few
v_call: TRBV12-3/TRBV12-4
j_call: TRBJ1-3

cdr3_aa: ASRSRGGEETQY
clone_size: NA
v_call: TRBV2
j_call: TRBJ2-5

cdr3_aa: ASSVGSAVLTDTQY
clone_size: many
v_call: TRBV9
j_call: TRBJ2-3

cdr3_aa: SATGGGNEKLF
clone_size: few
v_call: TRBV20-1
j_call: TRBJ1-4

cdr3_aa: ASSIRGSYEQY
clone_size: few
v_call: TRBV27
j_call: TRBJ2-7

cdr3_aa: ASSPGQGGLADTQY
clone_size: NA
v_call: TRBV12-3/TRBV12-4
j_call: TRBJ2-3

cdr3_aa: ASSSDSHSNQPQH
clone_size: NA
v_call: TRBV7-2
j_call: TRBJ1-5

cdr3_aa: ASSLLALAVPTGELF
clone_size: many
v_call: TRBV12-3/TRBV12-4
j_call: TRBJ2-2

cdr3_aa: ASSTGQGDSYEQY
clone_size: few
v_call: TRBV11-3
j_call: TRBJ2-7

cdr3_aa: SVAGLLPGPESSYEQY
clone_size: many
v_call: TRBV29-1
j_call: TRBJ2-7

cdr3_aa: ASSATWTQNYGYT
clone_size: NA
v_call: TRBV6-1
j_call: TRBJ1-2

cdr3_aa: ASSLMAGPYTDTQY
clone_size: many
v_call: TRBV7-3
j_call: TRBJ2-3

cdr3_aa: ASSLTGIEQY
clone_size: NA
v_call: TRBV7-9
j_call: TRBJ2-7

cdr3_aa: SATRVRNEQF
clone_size: many
v_call: TRBV20-1
j_call: TRBJ2-1

cdr3_aa: SVGQGALRVEQF
clone_size: many
v_call: TRBV29-1
j_call: TRBJ2-1